This is a list of T cell receptor beta chains from one sample in a study of CD8 T cells in Susac syndrome. TCRdb re-derived calls from the immunoSEQ multiplex PCR reads in MiXCR, one entry per CDR3 protein. The sample shows around 130,000 distinct CDR3 sequences, around 94% of them seen only once. The sequenced sample was CD8+ T cells from PBMCs. The receptor source for this set is a human donor with Susac syndrome. CDR3s include the opening cysteine and the closing phenylalanine or tryptophan. Each record gives: J gene, V gene, D gene, clone size, CDR3 protein, CDR3 DNA. The D gene is left open where the match is weak. Clone size appears in some rows only: once, few, many, or a class for an expanded clone.

J: TRBJ2-3; V: TRBV7-8; D: TRBD2; size: NA; CDR3: CASSLWTSGGTDTQYF; DNA: TGTGCCAGCAGCTTATGGACTAGCGGGGGCACAGATACGCAGTATTTT
J: TRBJ2-5; V: TRBV3-1; D: NA; size: NA; CDR3: CASSQDPDYQETQYF; DNA: TGTGCCAGCAGCCAAGACCCGGACTATCAAGAGACCCAGTACTTC
J: TRBJ2-3; V: TRBV20-1; D: NA; size: NA; CDR3: CSVEDTSSDTQYF; DNA: TGCAGTGTGGAGGACACCTCGTCAGATACGCAGTATTTT
J: TRBJ2-5; V: TRBV13; D: TRBD1; size: NA; CDR3: CASSLWDRGKETQYF; DNA: TGTGCCAGCAGCTTATGGGACAGGGGGAAAGAGACCCAGTACTTC
J: TRBJ1-1; V: TRBV20-1; D: NA; size: NA; CDR3: CSALGGRTEAFF; DNA: TGCAGTGCGTTGGGAGGGAGAACTGAAGCTTTCTTT
J: TRBJ2-5; V: TRBV3-1; D: NA; size: once; CDR3: CASSQSSALGETQYF; DNA: TGTGCCAGCAGCCAATCTAGCGCCCTGGGTGAGACCCAGTACTTC
J: TRBJ2-5; V: TRBV30; D: NA; size: NA; CDR3: CAWRERPETQYF; DNA: TGTGCCTGGAGGGAACGTCCGGAGACCCAGTACTTC
J: TRBJ2-3; V: TRBV12-3/TRBV12-4; D: TRBD2; size: once; CDR3: CASCTSGEATDTQYF; DNA: TGTGCCAGCTGCACTAGCGGGGAGGCTACAGATACGCAGTATTTT
J: TRBJ2-5; V: TRBV5-1; D: NA; size: NA; CDR3: CASSTQGTQETQYF; DNA: TGCGCCAGCAGCACTCAGGGGACCCAAGAGACCCAGTACTTC
J: TRBJ2-1; V: TRBV7-6; D: NA; size: NA; CDR3: CASSLVGLLGNEQFF; DNA: TGTGCCAGCAGCCTCGTAGGACTCCTGGGCAATGAGCAGTTCTTC
J: TRBJ2-3; V: TRBV18; D: NA; size: NA; CDR3: CASSPPRSTDTQYF; DNA: TGTGCCAGCTCACCACCACGGAGCACAGATACGCAGTATTTT
J: TRBJ2-5; V: TRBV6-2/TRBV6-3; D: TRBD1; size: NA; CDR3: CASSYDPDRGHQETQYF; DNA: TGTGCCAGCAGTTACGATCCGGACAGGGGGCACCAAGAGACCCAGTACTTC
J: TRBJ2-1; V: TRBV4-1; D: NA; size: NA; CDR3: CASSQVLTTYNEQFF; DNA: TGCGCCAGCAGCCAAGTTCTAACCACCTACAATGAGCAGTTCTTC
J: TRBJ2-7; V: TRBV13; D: TRBD1; size: NA; CDR3: CASSLGQGLPSYEQYF; DNA: TGTGCCAGCAGCTTGGGACAGGGGTTGCCCAGCTACGAGCAGTACTTC
J: TRBJ2-3; V: TRBV6-2/TRBV6-3; D: TRBD1; size: NA; CDR3: CASSYPRGQDTQYF; DNA: TGTGCCAGCAGTTACCCGAGGGGGCAAGATACGCAGTATTTT
J: TRBJ2-7; V: TRBV10-3; D: TRBD2; size: NA; CDR3: CAISEGLAGANGPQYF; DNA: TGTGCCATCAGTGAGGGACTAGCGGGGGCCAACGGGCCGCAGTACTTC
J: TRBJ2-1; V: TRBV6-5; D: TRBD2; size: once; CDR3: CASSYSGRGDEQFF; DNA: TGTGCCAGCAGTTACTCGGGTCGGGGGGATGAGCAGTTCTTC
J: TRBJ1-1; V: TRBV29-1; D: NA; size: NA; CDR3: CSVSPEAFF; DNA: TGCAGCGTCAGTCCTGAAGCTTTCTTT
J: TRBJ1-1; V: TRBV5-1; D: NA; size: NA; CDR3: CASSPPAAGVNTEAFF; DNA: TGCGCCAGCAGCCCTCCTGCGGCAGGGGTGAACACTGAAGCTTTCTTT
J: TRBJ2-3; V: TRBV7-9; D: NA; size: NA; CDR3: CASSLRTDTQYF; DNA: TGTGCCAGCAGCTTACGGACAGATACGCAGTATTTT
J: TRBJ2-7; V: TRBV18; D: NA; size: NA; CDR3: CASSPSAEQYF; DNA: TGTGCCAGCTCACCCTCCGCCGAGCAGTACTTC
J: TRBJ2-1; V: TRBV29-1; D: NA; size: NA; CDR3: CSVVVVYNEQFF; DNA: TGCAGCGTTGTTGTAGTCTACAATGAGCAGTTCTTC
J: TRBJ2-1; V: TRBV24-1; D: TRBD1; size: NA; CDR3: CATSDSGTGGFNEQFF; DNA: TGTGCCACCAGTGACTCCGGGACAGGGGGCTTCAATGAGCAGTTCTTC
J: TRBJ1-5; V: TRBV27; D: TRBD1; size: NA; CDR3: CASSFRGTGHSNQPQHF; DNA: TGTGCCAGCAGTTTCCGAGGGACAGGACATAGCAATCAGCCCCAGCATTTT
J: TRBJ1-4; V: TRBV13; D: NA; size: NA; CDR3: CASSPLTNEKLFF; DNA: TGTGCCAGCAGCCCATTAACTAATGAAAAACTGTTTTTT
J: TRBJ2-7; V: TRBV29-1; D: NA; size: NA; CDR3: CSSMTASYEQYF; DNA: TGCAGCTCGATGACCGCCTCCTACGAGCAGTACTTC
J: TRBJ1-1; V: TRBV27; D: TRBD1; size: once; CDR3: CASRAGGYTEAFF; DNA: TGTGCCAGCCGGGCAGGGGGCTACACTGAAGCTTTCTTT
J: TRBJ2-3; V: TRBV9; D: NA; size: NA; CDR3: CASSVENGNADTQYF; DNA: TGTGCCAGCAGCGTAGAGAATGGGAACGCAGATACGCAGTATTTT
J: TRBJ2-7; V: TRBV7-6; D: TRBD2; size: NA; CDR3: CASSLAASGGYNYEQYF; DNA: TGTGCCAGCAGCTTAGCGGCTAGCGGGGGCTATAACTACGAGCAGTACTTC
J: TRBJ2-5; V: TRBV6-1; D: NA; size: NA; CDR3: CASRAGWTRKQETQYF; DNA: TGTGCCAGCAGGGCGGGGTGGACACGGAAACAAGAGACCCAGTACTTC
J: TRBJ2-1; V: TRBV27; D: NA; size: NA; CDR3: CASAQGVYNEQFF; DNA: TGTGCCAGCGCACAGGGTGTATACAATGAGCAGTTCTTC
J: TRBJ2-1; V: TRBV24-1; D: NA; size: NA; CDR3: CATSVGNEQFF; DNA: TGTGCCACCAGTGTCGGCAATGAGCAGTTCTTC
J: TRBJ1-2; V: TRBV6-5; D: NA; size: once; CDR3: CASSYSKSNGYTF; DNA: TGTGCCAGCAGTTACTCGAAAAGTAATGGCTACACCTTC
J: TRBJ1-2; V: TRBV3-1; D: NA; size: NA; CDR3: CASSQEGLYGYTF; DNA: TGTGCCAGCAGCCAAGAGGGCCTCTATGGCTACACCTTC
J: TRBJ1-1; V: TRBV10-3; D: TRBD1; size: once; CDR3: CAIKAGGTNTEAFF; DNA: TGTGCCATCAAAGCAGGGGGCACGAACACTGAAGCTTTCTTT
J: TRBJ2-1; V: TRBV19; D: TRBD2; size: NA; CDR3: CASSLTSGEDEQFF; DNA: TGTGCCAGTAGTCTGACTAGCGGGGAAGATGAGCAGTTCTTC
J: TRBJ1-5; V: TRBV19; D: TRBD1; size: NA; CDR3: CASGGTDIPPQHF; DNA: TGTGCCAGCGGTGGGACAGACATTCCGCCCCAGCATTTT
J: TRBJ2-7; V: TRBV29-1; D: TRBD1; size: NA; CDR3: CSVGKGTGISYEQYF; DNA: TGCAGCGTCGGTAAGGGGACAGGGATATCCTACGAGCAGTACTTC
J: TRBJ2-5; V: TRBV4-1; D: TRBD2; size: NA; CDR3: CASSPGTSGVQETQYF; DNA: TGCGCCAGCAGCCCAGGGACTAGCGGGGTCCAAGAGACCCAGTACTTC
J: TRBJ2-7; V: TRBV4-3; D: NA; size: NA; CDR3: CASSQEVAVYEQYF; DNA: TGCGCCAGCAGCCAAGAGGTTGCGGTATACGAGCAGTACTTC
J: TRBJ2-7; V: TRBV20-1; D: NA; size: NA; CDR3: CSASQTGLNSYEQYF; DNA: TGCAGTGCCAGTCAGACCGGACTTAACTCCTACGAGCAGTACTTC